The next 7 T cell receptor beta chains were all read from a single sample in a study of siplizumab effects on memory and regulatory T cells. Clones were sequenced by immunoSEQ multiplex PCR, and TCRdb holds only the in-frame ones, with some missing. The repertoire includes some 7,200 clones, more than 60% of them detected once, and more than 40% sits in the top ten. The sample comprised effector memory CD8+ T cells sorted from blood. Subset defined: unstimulated CD8+ effector memory T cells. The receptors stem from a human donor in good health.

The rearrangement links TRBV6-1 to TRBJ2-5; D possibly matches TRBD1 or TRBD2 (5 bases each). The germline V and J ends were trimmed by 6 bases and 4 bases, with 9 bases remaining between them. The CDR3 spans 12 residues. The germline gives CDR1 MNHNS, CDR2 SASEGT. The CDR3 sequence: CASRPGGETQYF. The CDR3 nucleotides are TGTGCCAGCAGACCTGGGGGAGAGACCCAGTACTTC.

This clone was detected only a few times. The V call is TRBV2, the J call TRBJ2-2, with D unresolved. The CDR3 totals 13 residues. Germline V gene sequence: CDR1 SNHLY, CDR2 FYNNEI. V dropped 4 bases and J dropped 4 bases, with 7 bases sitting between them. As DNA, the CDR3 is TGTGCCAGCAGTGTGGCGGTCACCGGGGAGCTGTTTTTT. Encoded protein: CASSVAVTGELFF.

The rearrangement uses TRBV7-9 and TRBJ1-1; a possible D gene is TRBD1 (5 bases). The length of the CDR3 is 17 residues. Trimming took 5 bases from V and 2 from J, leaving 21 bases between them. Germline V gene sequence: CDR1 SEHNR, CDR2 FQNEAQ (reference sequence). CDR3 in DNA: TGTGCCAGCAGCCCATATGAAGTACAGGCCCCAAACACTGAAGCTTTCTTT. The encoded protein is CASSPYEVQAPNTEAFF.

The gene calls are TRBV27 and TRBJ1-1; 9 bases fit TRBD1. V lost 5 bases to trimming and J lost 6 bases; unmatched junction nucleotides: 13. Germline V lookup: CDR1 MNHEY, CDR2 SMNVEV (reference sequence). The CDR3 runs 16 residues. In DNA, the CDR3 is TGTGCCAGCAGTCCGGGACAGGGAAAGTATGCGGCTGAAGCTTTCTTT. Protein product: CASSPGQGKYAAEAFF.

CDR3 residues: CAWSLSLVGYTF. The CDR3 DNA reads TGTGCCTGGAGTCTATCGCTGGTTGGCTACACCTTC. The gene calls are TRBV30 and TRBJ1-2; D is undetermined. The V gene lost 2 bases and the J gene lost 7 bases, with 11 bases spanning the gap. CDR1 is GTSNPN and CDR2 is SVGIG in the germline V gene (reference sequence). The CDR3 sequence is 12 residues long. The entire variable domain, with the rest obtained from reference TRBV30 and TRBJ1-2, is as follows: SQTIHQWPATLVQPVGSPLSLECTVEGTSNPNLYWYRQAAGRGLQLLFYSVGIGQISSEVPQNLSASRPQDRQFILSSKKLLLSDSGFYLCAWSLSLVGYTFGSGTRLTVV.

The chain recombines TRBV15 with TRBJ2-7, with 7 bases lining up with TRBD2. Trimming cost V 1 base and J 5 bases; bases outside gene matches: 8. Germline V gene lookup returns CDR1 LNHNV and CDR2 YYDKDF (reference sequence). The CDR3 totals 15 residues. The CDR3 DNA sequence: TGTGCCACCAGCAGAGCCGGGACCACTAGCGACGAGCAGTACTTC. This encodes CATSRAGTTSDEQYF.

CDR3 residues: CASSFGLHTDTQYF. CDR3 nucleotide sequence: TGTGCCAGTAGTTTTGGACTGCACACAGATACGCAGTATTTT. The genes are TRBV19 and TRBJ2-3; D is perhaps TRBD2 (5 bases). This CDR3 has 14 amino acids. Trimming stripped 5 bases from V and 2 bases from J, with 11 bases between. Germline-derived CDR1 and CDR2 are LNHDA and SQIVND (reference sequence).